This T cell receptor beta chain was sequenced in a study of human thymus T cells. In corrective heart surgery, resections were taken, and these provided the thymus tissue. Donors consisted of healthy Finnish infants (having corrective surgery for congenital heart defects). On this clone: The antigen is unknown.

TCRdb keeps only in-frame clones here, not all; method: immunoSEQ multiplex PCR. The sample yields more than 70,000 clones, roughly 96% seen once. Findings and caveats of the study: Unrelated individuals reportedly shared highly overlapping thymic TCR repertoires. Biased V and J segment usage appeared in thymus and peripheral blood.

Germline CDR1 LNHNV, CDR2 YYDKDF (reference sequence). The CDR3 covers 15 residues. V lost 2 bases and J lost 6; bases outside the gene matches: 7. The sequence came from a boy less than two years old with a congenital heart defect but otherwise immunologically healthy. The sequenced sample consisted of thymus tissue. The V call is TRBV15, the J call TRBJ2-3, with TRBD2 matching 8 bases. The CDR3 loop is CATSRQRESADTQYF. CDR3 nucleotides: TGTGCCACCAGCAGACAGCGGGAGTCAGCCGATACGCAGTATTTT.